A selection of T cell receptor beta chains follows, all from one sample in a study of shared clonotypes between healthy human individuals. Repertoires were generated with immunoSEQ multiplex PCR, while TCRdb's copy carries only in-frame clones and drops some. The data hold about 520,000 clones, with approximately 78% observed a single time. Material: PBMCs. The receptors stem from a woman in her thirties or forties in good health. Some clones in this sample may be carry-over from other donors' samples. CDR3s leave out the opening cysteine and the closing phenylalanine or tryptophan. Size is stated for part of the rows, as once, few or many counts, or as a class when the clone is expanded.

J | size | V | CDR3
TRBJ2-3 | few | TRBV5-8 | ASSFSIAAWSTDTQY
TRBJ2-3 | NA | TRBV28 | ASSSTGETDTQY
TRBJ2-1 | NA | TRBV9 | ASSQAGTYNEQF
TRBJ1-5 | few | TRBV28 | ASTGDRGIQPQH
TRBJ1-5 | NA | TRBV5-8 | ASSLQLNQPQH
TRBJ1-5 | NA | TRBV28 | ASSLGGEGDHPQH
TRBJ2-3 | NA | TRBV5-4 | ASSPPAGLTDTQY
TRBJ1-2 | NA | TRBV18 | ASSPNQGARNGYT
TRBJ2-2 | NA | TRBV12-2 | ASRALGTPNTGELF
TRBJ2-1 | once | TRBV7-7 | ASSTGTSAQQF
TRBJ1-4 | NA | TRBV30 | AWSVGATNEKLF
TRBJ1-4 | NA | TRBV28 | ASSLGGEKLF
TRBJ2-3 | few | TRBV5-4 | ASSSGTSGSTDTQY
TRBJ2-3 | NA | TRBV4-1 | ASSQWTSAGYTSTDTQY
TRBJ2-2 | NA | TRBV7-2 | ASSLVLSLTGELF
TRBJ1-4 | NA | TRBV5-5 | ASSLGPTNEKLF
TRBJ2-2 | NA | TRBV28 | ASSLGLPGELF
TRBJ2-7 | NA | TRBV9 | ASSVDQLGYEQY
TRBJ2-7 | NA | TRBV7-3 | ASSLRATAHEQY
TRBJ2-2 | NA | TRBV28 | ASSQLNTGELF
TRBJ2-7 | NA | TRBV19 | ASSAGTGLYEQY
TRBJ2-2 | NA | TRBV7-9 | ASSSTGHTGELF
TRBJ2-1 | few | TRBV11-1 | ASSLPGLADPTQQF
TRBJ2-7 | NA | TRBV14 | ASSQPTGGRGQY
TRBJ1-3 | NA | TRBV29-1 | SARDGSGNTIY
TRBJ2-1 | NA | TRBV18 | ASSGGLAYEQF
TRBJ2-5 | NA | TRBV7-3 | ASSLKGTAGETQY
TRBJ2-1 | once | TRBV5-1 | ASSLGLAGVNEQF
TRBJ1-1 | NA | TRBV18 | ASSPPSMGGNTEAF
TRBJ1-4 | NA | TRBV28 | ASRGSPGANEKLF
TRBJ1-5 | NA | TRBV19 | ASTPGQGRYSNQPQH
TRBJ2-7 | NA | TRBV7-9 | AIDDSGRAGEQY
TRBJ2-1 | few | TRBV5-6 | ASSLAGVDEQF
NA | NA | TRBV10-3 | AISESSRYYEQY
TRBJ2-7 | NA | TRBV18 | ASSLQGAGSLGLEQY
TRBJ2-7 | NA | TRBV7-6 | ASSPGQLYEQY
TRBJ1-3 | NA | TRBV19 | ASSARDRPFSGNTIY
TRBJ2-1 | NA | TRBV6-5 | ASSYGRSSYNEQF
TRBJ2-7 | once | TRBV18 | ASSGGTSGYEQY
TRBJ2-2 | once | TRBV5-1 | ASSFRGLTGELF
TRBJ2-5 | NA | TRBV9 | ASSVGPSQETQY